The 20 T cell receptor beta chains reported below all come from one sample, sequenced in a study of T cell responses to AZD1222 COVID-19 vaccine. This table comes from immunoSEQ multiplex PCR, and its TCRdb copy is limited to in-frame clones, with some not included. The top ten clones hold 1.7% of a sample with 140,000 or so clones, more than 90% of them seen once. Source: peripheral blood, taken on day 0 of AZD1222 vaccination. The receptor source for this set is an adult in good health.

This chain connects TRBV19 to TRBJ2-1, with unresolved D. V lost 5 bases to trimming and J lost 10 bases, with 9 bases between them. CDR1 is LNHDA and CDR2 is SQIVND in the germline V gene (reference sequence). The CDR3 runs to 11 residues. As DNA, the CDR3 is TGTGCCAGTAGTTTCGGGCTAGAGCAGTTCTTC. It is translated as CASSFGLEQFF.

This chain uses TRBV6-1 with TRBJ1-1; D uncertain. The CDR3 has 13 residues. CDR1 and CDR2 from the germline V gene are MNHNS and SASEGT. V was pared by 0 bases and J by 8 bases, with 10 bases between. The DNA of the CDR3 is TGTGCCAGCAGTGAAGCGCTTCTCCGGGAAGCTTTCTTT. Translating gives CASSEALLREAFF.

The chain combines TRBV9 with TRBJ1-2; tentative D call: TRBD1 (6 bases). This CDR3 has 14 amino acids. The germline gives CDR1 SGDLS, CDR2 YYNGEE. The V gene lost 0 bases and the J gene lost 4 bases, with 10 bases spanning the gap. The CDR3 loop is CASSVEGVGYGYTF. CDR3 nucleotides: TGTGCCAGCAGCGTAGAGGGGGTGGGCTATGGCTACACCTTC.

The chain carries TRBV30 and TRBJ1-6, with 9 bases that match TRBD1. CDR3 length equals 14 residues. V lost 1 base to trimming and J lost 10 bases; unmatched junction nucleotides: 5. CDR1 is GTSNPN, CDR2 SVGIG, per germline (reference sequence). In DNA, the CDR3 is TGTGCCTGGAGTGCGGGACAGGGAGGCTCACCCCTCCACTTT. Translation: CAWSAGQGGSPLHF.

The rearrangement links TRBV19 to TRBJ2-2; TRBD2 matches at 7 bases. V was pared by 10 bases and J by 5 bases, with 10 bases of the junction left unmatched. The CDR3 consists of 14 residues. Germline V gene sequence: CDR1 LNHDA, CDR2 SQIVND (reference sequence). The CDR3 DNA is TGTGCCACCCACCGCGGGAGAGATACCGGGGAGCTGTTTTTT. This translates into CATHRGRDTGELFF.

CDR3 nucleotide sequence: TGTGCCAGCAGTTTATACAATCAGCCCCAGCATTTT. Its translation is CASSLYNQPQHF. The genes are TRBV28 and TRBJ1-5, with D unresolved. Germline V CDR1 and CDR2: MDHEN, SYDVKM. Trimming removed 1 base from V and 3 bases from J, with 1 base in between. CDR3 length: 12 residues.

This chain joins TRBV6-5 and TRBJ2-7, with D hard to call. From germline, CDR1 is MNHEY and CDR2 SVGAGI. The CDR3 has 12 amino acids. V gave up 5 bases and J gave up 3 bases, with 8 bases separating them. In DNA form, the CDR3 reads TGTGCCAGCAGTCGGACGATCTACGAGCAGTACTTC. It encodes CASSRTIYEQYF.

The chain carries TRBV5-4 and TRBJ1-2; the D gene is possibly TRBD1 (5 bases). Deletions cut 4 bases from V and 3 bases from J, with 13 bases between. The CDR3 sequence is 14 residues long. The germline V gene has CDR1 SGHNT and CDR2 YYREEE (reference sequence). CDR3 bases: TGTGCCAGCAGCCCCGAAGCGGGACACTATGGCTACACCTTC. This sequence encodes CASSPEAGHYGYTF.

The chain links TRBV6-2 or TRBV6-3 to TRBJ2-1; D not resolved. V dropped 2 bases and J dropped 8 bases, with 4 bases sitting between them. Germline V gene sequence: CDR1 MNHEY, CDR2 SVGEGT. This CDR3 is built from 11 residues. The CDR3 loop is CASSYRDEQFF. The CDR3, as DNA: TGTGCCAGCAGTTACCGGGATGAGCAGTTCTTC.

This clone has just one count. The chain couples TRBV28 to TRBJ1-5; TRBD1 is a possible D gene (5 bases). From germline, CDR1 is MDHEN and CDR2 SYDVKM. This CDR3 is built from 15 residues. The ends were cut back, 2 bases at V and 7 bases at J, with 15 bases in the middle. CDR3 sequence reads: CASSLDRETDQPQHF. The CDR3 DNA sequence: TGTGCCAGCAGTTTAGATCGGGAGACAGACCAGCCCCAGCATTTT.

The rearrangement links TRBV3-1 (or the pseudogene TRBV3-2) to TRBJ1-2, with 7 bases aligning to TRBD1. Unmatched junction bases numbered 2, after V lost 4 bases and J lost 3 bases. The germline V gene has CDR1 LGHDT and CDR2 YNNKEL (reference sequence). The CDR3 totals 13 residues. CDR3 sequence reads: CASSRGQHYGYTF. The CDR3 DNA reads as TGTGCCAGCAGCCGGGGACAGCACTATGGCTACACCTTC.

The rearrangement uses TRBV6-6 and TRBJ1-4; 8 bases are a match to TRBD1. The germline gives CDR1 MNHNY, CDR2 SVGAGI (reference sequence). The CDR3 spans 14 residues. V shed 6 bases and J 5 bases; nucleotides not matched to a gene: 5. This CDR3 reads CASSLGQENEKLFF. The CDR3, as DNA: TGTGCCAGCAGCCTGGGACAGGAGAATGAAAAACTGTTTTTT.

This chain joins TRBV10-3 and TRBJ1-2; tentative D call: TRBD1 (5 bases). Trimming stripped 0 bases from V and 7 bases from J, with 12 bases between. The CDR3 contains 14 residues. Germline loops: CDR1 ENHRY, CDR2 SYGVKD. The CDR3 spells CAISESIAGTGYTF. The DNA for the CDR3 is TGTGCCATCAGTGAGTCGATTGCAGGGACTGGCTACACCTTC.

The CDR3: CASSAVQGGTKYEQYF. CDR3 coding DNA: TGTGCCAGCAGTGCGGTTCAGGGGGGGACGAAGTACGAGCAGTACTTC. The rearrangement joins TRBV25-1 to TRBJ2-7; either TRBD1 or TRBD2 may fit D (7 bases each). In germline, CDR1 is MGHDK, CDR2 SYGVNS. This CDR3 region has 16 residues. V was clipped by 4 bases and J by 4 bases, with 20 bases between them.

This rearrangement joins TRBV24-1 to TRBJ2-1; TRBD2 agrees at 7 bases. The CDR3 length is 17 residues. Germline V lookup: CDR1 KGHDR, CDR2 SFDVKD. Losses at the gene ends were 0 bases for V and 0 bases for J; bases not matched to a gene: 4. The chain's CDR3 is CATSDLLGGSSYNEQFF. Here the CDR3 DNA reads TGTGCCACCAGTGATTTGTTGGGGGGGAGCTCCTACAATGAGCAGTTCTTC.

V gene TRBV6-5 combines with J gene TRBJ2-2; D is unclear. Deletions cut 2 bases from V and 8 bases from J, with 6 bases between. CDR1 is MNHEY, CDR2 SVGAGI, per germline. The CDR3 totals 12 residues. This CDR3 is CASSYPIGELFF. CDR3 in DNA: TGTGCCAGCAGTTACCCGATTGGGGAGCTGTTTTTT.

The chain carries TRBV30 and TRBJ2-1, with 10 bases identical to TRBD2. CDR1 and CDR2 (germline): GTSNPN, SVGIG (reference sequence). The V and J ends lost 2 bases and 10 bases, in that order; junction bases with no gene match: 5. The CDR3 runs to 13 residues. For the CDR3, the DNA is TGTGCCTGGAGTTGGACTAGCGGAGGGGAGCAGTTCTTC. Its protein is CAWSWTSGGEQFF.

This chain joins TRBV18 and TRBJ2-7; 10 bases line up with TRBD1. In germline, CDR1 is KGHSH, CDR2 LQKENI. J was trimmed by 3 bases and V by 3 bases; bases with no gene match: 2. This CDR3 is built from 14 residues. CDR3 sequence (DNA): TGTGCCAGCTCACCTGGGACAGGGGTCTACGAGCAGTACTTC. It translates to CASSPGTGVYEQYF.

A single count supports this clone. The CDR3 DNA follows: TGTGCCAGCAAGATACAGGGGCCAGGAAACACCATATATTTT. Amino acids: CASKIQGPGNTIYF. The rearrangement uses TRBV2 and TRBJ1-3; TRBD1 aligns across 7 bases. Trimming at V came to 7 bases and at J to 4 bases, leaving 7 bases not matched to a gene. Germline lookup yields CDR1 SNHLY and CDR2 FYNNEI. CDR3 length equals 14 residues. Based on the CDR3 plus reference TRBV2 and TRBJ1-3, the full variable domain is EPEVTQTPSHQVTQMGQEVILRCVPISNHLYFYWYRQILGQKVEFLVSFYNNEISEKSEIFDDQFSVERPDGSNFTLKIRSTKLEDSAMYFCASKIQGPGNTIYFGEGSWLTVV.

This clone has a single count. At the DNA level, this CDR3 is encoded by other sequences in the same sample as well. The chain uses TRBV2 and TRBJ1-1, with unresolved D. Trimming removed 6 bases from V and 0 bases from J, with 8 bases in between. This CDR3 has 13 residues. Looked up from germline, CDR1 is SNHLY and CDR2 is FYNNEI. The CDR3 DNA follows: TGTGCCAGCAGGGAGGGTCTGAACACTGAAGCTTTCTTT. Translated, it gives CASREGLNTEAFF.